The following is a T cell receptor beta chain sequence with its context. Its antigen target is currently unknown. This may arise from a read error, as a much more abundant clone is one base away. TCR alpha and beta CDR3 regions were amplified with the iRepertoire nested amplicon-rescue multiplex PCR (arm-PCR) platform from RNA. The input for one-step reverse transcription and amplification was about 95-400 ng of tissue mRNA or PBMC total RNA. Following bead purification, Illumina adapters were added by a secondary multiplex PCR, and the libraries were gel-purified between 200 and 400 bp. Internal 6-nucleotide barcodes were carried by the libraries and were used for demultiplexing. Sequencing of libraries was performed on an Illumina MiSeq with 2x220 or 2x250 nucleotide paired-end reads. The paper's processing steps were these. Paired reads were merged using FLASH 1.2.11 and were aligned to the GRCh37 human genome using BWA-MEM, after which TRA and TRB reads were extracted. For V and J assignment, an IMGT-derived reference of cassette sequences and CDR3 motifs that included pseudogenes was used. Reads were translated in three frames, and productive CDR3s were defined as those with a C...FGXG motif and no stop codons. Clonotypes were defined as unique combinations of V-J cassette pair and CDR3 amino acid sequence. Hamming distance filtering was applied to reads, with thresholds set by the sequence error rate of each sample in mapped regions. TCRdb took the public reads, trimmed them with fastp at Q25, ran MiXCR for clone calling and kept in-frame beta chains. Rows are combined by CDR3 protein, so each entry shows the most common genes and DNA. The V and J calls here are based on TCRdb, not the publication. Present in this sample are about 180,000 distinct CDR3 sequences, approximately 40% of which were seen just once. Clones ranked in the top ten supply 5.2% of the sample.

The data are from a study of glioma-infiltrating T cells (dated by TCRdb to about 2016). A note on the overall study: Sequencing of TCR alpha- and beta-chain repertoires was performed on glioma tissue, on non-neoplastic brain tissue, and on matched peripheral blood mononuclear cells. To measure divergence between tissue and blood T-cell populations, each tissue-infiltrating repertoire was compared with the peripheral blood repertoire of the same patient. Three low-grade glioma patients, about 8 primary glioblastoma patients and three non-glioma patients contributing non-neoplastic brain tissue were included in the paired cohort.

The study at large found these results: Only a very small number of CDR3 sequences turned up in both tissue and blood, a result put down to high CDR3 diversity combined with limited sampling. In non-neoplastic patients, VJ-independent divergence between tissue and blood fell below expectation, whereas in all gliomas, and especially in low-grade gliomas, the divergence rose above expectation. Small numbers underpinned the group comparisons: under ten glioblastoma patients, three low-grade glioma patients and three non-neoplastic patients.

Unmatched junction bases come to 13, with V trimmed by 10 bases and J by 7 bases. Based on the germline V gene, the CDR1 and CDR2 sequences are ENHRY and SYGVKD. The CDR3 has 14 amino acids, counting the end cysteine and phenylalanine. Left in the record is the CDR3 DNA by itself, 42 bases read in frame from the first base. The sample was glioma tissue, nonneoplastic brain tissue, or PBMCs (not recorded which). The chain is encoded by TRBV10-3 joined to TRBJ2-1, and 7 junctional nucleotides match TRBD2. This sequence was found in a human donor with low-grade glioma or glioblastoma, undergoing nonglioma brain surgery, or in good health (not recorded which). The CDR3 protein is CATNQSLAPNEQFF. The DNA reads TGTGCCACCAATCAGTCACTAGCGCCGAATGAGCAGTTCTTC.